The 2 T cell receptor beta chains given below trace back to one sample, sequenced in a study of T cells in Graves' hyperthyroidism and ophthalmopathy (dated by TCRdb to 2018 to 2020). The library was produced with multiplex PCR. Sequencing was carried out with an Illumina HiSeq 2000. The TCR beta CDR3 regions were amplified from RNA transcripts. For the first round of RT-PCR on the TCR CDR3, the HTBI primer set was used together with the Qiagen OneStep RT-PCR kit. TCRdb passed the public sequencing reads through fastp at Q25 and MiXCR, retaining productive beta sequences. Rows matching on CDR3 protein sequence are summarized as one entry with the most common DNA and genes. Present in this sample are approximately 360,000 distinct CDR3 sequences, around 25% of which were seen just once. Over 70% of the sample comes from the top ten. The sequencing input was blood. These TCRs come from a man aged 45-65 years with Graves' hyperthyroidism.

The V call is TRBV13, the J call TRBJ2-3; TRBD2 agrees at 13 bases. V lost 2 bases, J lost 9 bases, and 20 bases stayed unmatched. The CDR3 has 20 residues. Germline V gene sequence: CDR1 PRHDT, CDR2 FYEKMQ (reference sequence). In nucleotides, the CDR3 is TGTGCCAGCAGCTTAAGCCCCGGACTAGCGGGAGCCTCCCTGTGGGTCACGCAGTATTTT. It is translated as CASSLSPGLAGASLWVTQYF.

The V and J genes are TRBV5-1 and TRBJ2-1; D unresolved. The CDR3 totals 11 residues. Trimming removed 7 bases at V and 2 bases at J, with 4 bases between. CDR1 SGHRS and CDR2 YFSETQ come from the germline V gene. This CDR3 reads CASGTYNEQFF. CDR3 bases: TGCGCCAGCGGGACCTACAATGAGCAGTTCTTC.